The T cell receptor (beta chain) described here comes from a study of control samples from healthy donors and cancer patients. Libraries were prepared by immunoSEQ multiplex PCR; TCRdb keeps only in-frame clonotypes and omits some of them. Of roughly 200,000 clones listed, approximately 92% are singletons. Germline V CDR1 and CDR2: SGDLS, YYNGEE. Trimming removed 0 bases at V and 7 bases at J, with 11 bases between. The CDR3 loop spans 13 amino acids. The chain is built from TRBV9 and TRBJ2-7, with a possible D match to TRBD2 (5 bases). The TCR was taken from a man younger than 30 in good health. Specimen: blood. The CDR3, as DNA: TGTGCCAGCAGCGTAGGCATTGCGGGTGAGCAGTACTTC. This sequence encodes CASSVGIAGEQYF.